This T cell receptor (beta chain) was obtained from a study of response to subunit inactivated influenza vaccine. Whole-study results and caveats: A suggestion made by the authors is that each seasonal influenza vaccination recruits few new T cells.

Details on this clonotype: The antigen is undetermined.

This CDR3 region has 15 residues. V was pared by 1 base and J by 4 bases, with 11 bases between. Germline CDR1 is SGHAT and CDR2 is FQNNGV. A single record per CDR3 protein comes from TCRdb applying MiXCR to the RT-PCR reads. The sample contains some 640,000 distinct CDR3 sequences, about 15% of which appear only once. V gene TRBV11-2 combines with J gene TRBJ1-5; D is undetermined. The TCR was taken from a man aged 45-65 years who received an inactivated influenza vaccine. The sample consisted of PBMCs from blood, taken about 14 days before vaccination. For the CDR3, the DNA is TGTGCCAGCAGCTTAGGCGCAGGCCTGAATCAGCCCCAGCATTTT. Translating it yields CASSLGAGLNQPQHF.